The next 22 T cell receptor beta chains were all read from a single sample in a study of T cells after yellow fever vaccination. A single record per CDR3 protein comes from TCRdb applying MiXCR to the 5' RACE reads. The profile shows under 300,000 distinct CDR3 sequences, approximately 6.7% of them singletons. The sequencing here drew on CD4+ T cells sorted from PBMCs, taken on the day of the yellow fever booster vaccination. These receptors all come from a man in his thirties or forties who received the YFV17D yellow fever vaccine.

This clonotype has ten or more counts. This chain joins TRBV6-5 and TRBJ2-5; TRBD2 is a possible D gene (5 bases). The CDR3 loop spans 13 amino acids. Per germline, CDR1 MNHEY and CDR2 SVGAGI. The V and J ends lost 6 bases and 5 bases respectively, with 13 bases between them. Here the CDR3 DNA reads TGTGCCAGCAGGAGAACACGGAGGGAGACCCAGTACTTC. Encoded protein: CASRRTRRETQYF.

The chain has TRBV29-1 and TRBJ2-1; 7 bases fit TRBD1. In germline, CDR1 is SQVTM, CDR2 ANQGSEA. The ends lost 6 bases at V and 4 bases at J; junction bases unmatched: 15. The CDR3 runs to 16 residues. CDR3: CSVTVAGTETYNEQFF. The CDR3 DNA reads as TGCAGCGTGACCGTTGCCGGGACAGAAACTTACAATGAGCAGTTCTTC.

The chain has TRBV30 and TRBJ2-7, with a tentative D call TRBD1 (5 bases). The germline V gene encodes CDR1 GTSNPN and CDR2 SVGIG (reference sequence). V was cut by 0 bases and J by 2 bases, with 8 bases left in between. The CDR3 loop spans 13 amino acids. Here the CDR3 reads CAWSVLGAYEQYF. CDR3 bases: TGTGCCTGGAGTGTCCTAGGGGCCTACGAGCAGTACTTC.

This clonotype was seen ten or more times. The chain combines TRBV3-1 with TRBJ2-1; D is tentatively TRBD1 or TRBD2 (6 bases each). Looked up from germline, CDR1 is LGHDT and CDR2 is YNNKEL (reference sequence). V was shortened by 4 bases and J by 10 bases, with 11 bases between the two germline ends. The CDR3 is made up of 12 amino acids. In nucleotides, the CDR3 is TGTGCCAGCAGCCCGGGGGCAGGGGAGCAGTTCTTC. Its protein product is CASSPGAGEQFF.

The chain couples TRBV20-1 to TRBJ2-7, with 11 bases matching TRBD1. CDR1 DFQATT and CDR2 SNEGSKA come from the germline V gene (reference sequence). V lost 6 bases, J lost 3 bases, and 7 bases stayed unmatched. CDR3 size: 14 residues. The CDR3 DNA follows: TGCAGTGCGCTACCGGGACAGGGGGGCTACGAGCAGTACTTC. This gives the protein CSALPGQGGYEQYF.

This clonotype was detected ten times or more. The V and J genes are TRBV2 and TRBJ2-7; D is uncertain. Germline CDR1 SNHLY, CDR2 FYNNEI. The CDR3 contains 12 residues. V was clipped by 2 bases and J by 8 bases, with 10 bases between them. The DNA for the CDR3 is TGTGCCAGCAGTGAATTCGCCAAGCAGCAGTACTTC. This gives the protein CASSEFAKQQYF.

This clonotype has at least ten counts. This chain joins TRBV10-2 and TRBJ2-4, with D uncertain. Germline CDR1 is WSHSY and CDR2 is SAAADI. The CDR3 runs to 13 residues. Trimming took 3 bases from V and 7 from J, leaving 10 bases between them. DNA for the CDR3: TGCGCCAGCAGTGAACAGAGAAAGAACATTCAGTACTTC. The encoded protein is CASSEQRKNIQYF.

This clonotype was counted at least ten times. The chain joins TRBV3-1 to TRBJ2-1; D is unclear. CDR3 length: 12 residues. CDR1 LGHDT and CDR2 YNNKEL come from the germline V gene (reference sequence). Trimming took 1 base from V and 9 from J, leaving 7 bases between them. The DNA of the CDR3 is TGTGCCAGCAGCCAAGGTCGAAGTGAGCAGTTCTTC. Translating it yields CASSQGRSEQFF.

This clonotype was seen many times. The gene calls are TRBV10-3 and TRBJ2-1; 9 positions agree with TRBD1. The V gene end was trimmed by 6 bases and the J gene end by 10 bases; junction bases not matched to a gene: 4. CDR3 length: 12 amino acids. Germline CDR1 is ENHRY and CDR2 is SYGVKD. The CDR3, as DNA: TGTGCCATCAGGAGGACAGGGGAAGAGCAGTTCTTC. Its protein product is CAIRRTGEEQFF.

This clonotype was picked up a small number of times. The genes are TRBV28 and TRBJ2-7, with D possibly being TRBD1 or TRBD2 (5 bases each). V shed 5 bases and J shed 0 bases, with 14 bases lying between them. The CDR3 covers 15 residues. Germline lookup yields CDR1 MDHEN and CDR2 SYDVKM. The CDR3 DNA is TGTGCCAGCAGTCAATCCGGGACCAGCTCCTACGAGCAGTACTTC. This encodes CASSQSGTSSYEQYF.

Ten or more counts support this clonotype. The chain employs TRBV20-1 and TRBJ2-2, with D perhaps TRBD1 (6 bases). Trimming left V 3 bases short and J 1 base short, with 12 bases between. Germline V gene lookup returns CDR1 DFQATT and CDR2 SNEGSKA (reference sequence). The CDR3 sequence is 15 residues long. The CDR3 coding sequence is TGCAGTGCTAGGTGGGGGCATCGGAACACCGGGGAGCTGTTTTTT. It is translated as CSARWGHRNTGELFF.

The sample holds a few counts of this clonotype. This chain links TRBV18 with TRBJ1-3; no reliable D call. Trimming removed 0 bases from V and 7 bases from J, with 19 bases in between. The germline V gene has CDR1 KGHSH and CDR2 LQKENI. This CDR3 contains 17 residues. The chain's CDR3 is CASSPPIRAQKSNTIYF. The CDR3 DNA is TGTGCCAGCTCACCACCGATCCGGGCCCAGAAGTCGAACACCATATATTTT.

This clonotype appeared a few times. The chain has TRBV20-1 and TRBJ1-6, with a weak D call TRBD1 (5 bases). Germline assignment: CDR1 DFQATT and CDR2 SNEGSKA (reference sequence). V gave up 0 bases and J gave up 10 bases, with 13 bases separating them. This CDR3 contains 14 residues. CDR3 in DNA: TGCAGTGCTAGAGATATAGGGGATGGATCACCCCTCCACTTT. This gives the protein CSARDIGDGSPLHF.

The CDR3 sequence is CAWSVLNRWRNGDEQFF. The CDR3 DNA sequence: TGTGCCTGGAGTGTACTGAATCGATGGAGGAATGGGGATGAGCAGTTCTTC. The J gene is TRBJ2-1, the V gene TRBV30, with D possibly matching TRBD2 (5 bases). CDR1 and CDR2 (germline): GTSNPN, SVGIG (reference sequence). The CDR3 is 17 amino acids. Deletions cut 0 bases from V and 8 bases from J, with 23 bases between. The variable domain in full, completed from reference TRBV30 and TRBJ2-1, reads SQTIHQWPATLVQPVGSPLSLECTVEGTSNPNLYWYRQAAGRGLQLLFYSVGIGQISSEVPQNLSASRPQDRQFILSSKKLLLSDSGFYLCAWSVLNRWRNGDEQFFGPGTRLTVL.

This clonotype has ten or more counts. This sequence joins TRBV6-5 and TRBJ2-5; no clear D. The CDR3 sequence is 11 residues long. The germline gives CDR1 MNHEY, CDR2 SVGAGI. V lost 7 bases and J 6 bases, leaving 9 bases between the germline ends. The CDR3 region is CASITGKTQYF. The CDR3 region has the DNA TGTGCCAGCATAACTGGGAAGACCCAGTACTTC.

The sample holds many counts of this clonotype. This rearrangement joins TRBV7-2 to TRBJ2-3; D not resolved. The V gene's germline CDR1 is SGHTA and CDR2 FQGNSA. V was trimmed by 6 bases and J by 6 bases, leaving 13 bases between them. The CDR3 sequence is 13 residues long. The CDR3 protein is CASSTRHLDTQYF. The CDR3 nucleotides are TGTGCCAGCAGTACAAGACATTTGGATACGCAGTATTTT.

This clonotype was picked up many times. This sequence joins TRBV5-1 and TRBJ2-1; unclear D gene. Trimming removed 2 bases at V and 4 bases at J, with 16 bases between. The CDR3 sequence is 16 residues long. The V gene's germline CDR1 is SGHRS and CDR2 YFSETQ. CDR3 DNA: TGCGCCAGCAGCTTAATGGCCAGCTCAGCGTACAATGAGCAGTTCTTC. Residues: CASSLMASSAYNEQFF.

Only a few counts were recorded for this clonotype. The rearrangement joins TRBV7-2 to TRBJ2-7; possibly TRBD1 or TRBD2 for D (5 bases each). Germline CDR1 and CDR2: SGHTA and FQGNSA. V lost 5 bases and J lost 4, with 12 bases in between. There are 13 residues in the CDR3. CDR3 protein: CASSPGTLYEQYF. The CDR3 nucleotides read TGTGCCAGCAGCCCCGGGACCCTTTACGAGCAGTACTTC. The complete variable domain, with remaining parts taken from reference TRBV7-2 and TRBJ2-7, reads GAGVSQSPSNKVTEKGKDVELRCDPISGHTALYWYRQSLGQGLEFLIYFQGNSAPDKSGLPSDRFSAERTGGSVSTLTIQRTQQEDSAVYLCASSPGTLYEQYFGPGTRLTVT.

The chain employs TRBV6-2 or TRBV6-3 and TRBJ2-7, with 8 bases lining up with TRBD2. The germline V gene has CDR1 MNHEY and CDR2 SVGEGT. The CDR3 covers 15 residues. J was trimmed by 1 base and V by 7 bases; bases with no gene match: 9. DNA for the CDR3: TGTGCCAGCAACTTACGGGGACTAGTTTCCTACGAGCAGTACTTC. Its protein is CASNLRGLVSYEQYF.

The chain couples TRBV20-1 to TRBJ1-2; D gene unclear. The germline V gene has CDR1 DFQATT and CDR2 SNEGSKA (reference sequence). Trimming shortened V by 7 bases and J by 7 bases, and 16 bases separated the two germline ends. This CDR3 has 12 residues. Here the CDR3 DNA reads TGCAGTGTTAACGGTCCGGGCGGTGGCTACACCTTC. Its protein is CSVNGPGGGYTF.

The chain recombines TRBV7-2 with TRBJ2-1, with TRBD1 as a possible D gene (6 bases). This CDR3 region has 14 residues. V gave up 6 bases and J gave up 8 bases, with 17 bases separating them. The germline V gene has CDR1 SGHTA and CDR2 FQGNSA. The CDR3 DNA reads TGTGCCAGCAGAGGACAGAAGGGTTGGGATGAGCAGTTCTTC. This translates into CASRGQKGWDEQFF.

This clonotype turned up a few times. A junction boundary mismatches the germline segment, possibly from a read error. The chain joins TRBV7-2 to TRBJ2-3, with 7 bases that match TRBD1. Looked up from germline, CDR1 is SGHTA and CDR2 is FQGNSA. CDR3 length: 15 residues. CDR3 nucleotides: TGTGCCAGCAGGTTAGGGACAGTGGAATCAGATACGCAGTATTTT. Its translation: CASRLGTVESDTQYF.